This paragraph reports one TCR beta chain. The sample belongs to a study of T cell changes during pregnancy in multiple sclerosis. Trimming took 3 bases from V and 5 from J, leaving 16 bases between them. This CDR3 is built from 15 residues. Per germline, CDR1 KGHSH and CDR2 LQKENI. TCRdb keeps only in-frame clones here, not all; method: immunoSEQ multiplex PCR. The sample has fewer than 65,000 clones; about 92% are singletons. The sequence was obtained from a female donor in good health, enrolled as a control in a pregnancy study. The input for sequencing was peripheral blood, taken in the first trimester of pregnancy. The rearrangement links TRBV18 to TRBJ1-1, with a weak D call TRBD1 (5 bases). The CDR3 region is CASSPQSGGGTEAFF. The CDR3 DNA reads TGTGCCAGCTCACCGCAGAGTGGGGGAGGGACTGAAGCTTTCTTT. Complete variable domain (other parts from reference TRBV18 and TRBJ1-1): NAGVMQNPRHLVRRRGQEARLRCSPMKGHSHVYWYRQLPEEGLKFMVYLQKENIIDESGMPKERFSAEFPKEGPSILRIQQVVRGDSAAYFCASSPQSGGGTEAFFGQGTRLTVV.